Listed below are T cell receptor beta chains from one sample, sequenced in a study of patients and donors after allogeneic stem cell transplantation. One entry per CDR3 protein, called by TCRdb with MiXCR from the RT-PCR reads. Here the sample spans 920,000 or so distinct CDR3 sequences, approximately 19% being singletons. Sequencing was carried out using blood, either unsorted or a sorted T cell fraction (not recorded which). Source of these receptors: a human donor who was either an allogeneic HSCT recipient or a stem cell or donor lymphocyte infusion donor (not recorded which). It is not recorded whose cells these are; they may come from a transplant donor. CDR3s leave out the opening cysteine and the closing phenylalanine or tryptophan. Each record gives: V gene, J gene, CDR3 length, CDR3 protein.

TRBV6-5	TRBJ1-2	16	ASSYSAGWDNSNYGYT
TRBV20-1	TRBJ2-3	14	SACPGLAGGPDTQY
TRBV6-1	TRBJ2-7	13	ASTRGGRGSYEQY
TRBV6-5	TRBJ1-1	13	ASSFLTGGNTEAF
TRBV18	TRBJ1-2	12	ASSPGTGSGGYT
TRBV28	TRBJ1-2	15	ASSSLGAGRESYGYT
TRBV10-3	TRBJ2-1	13	AISVGLGVYNEQF
TRBV4-3	TRBJ1-6	14	ASSQERSSYNSPLH
TRBV7-7	TRBJ1-4	12	ASSLTQGNEKLF
TRBV4-1	TRBJ2-3	15	ASSQASTGWSVFTQY
TRBV6-5	TRBJ2-1	10	ASSQGIHEQF
TRBV6-2/TRBV6-3	TRBJ2-3	14	ASSMGLAGATDTQY
TRBV9	TRBJ2-5	13	ASSFSGGNQETQY
TRBV20-1	TRBJ1-1	12	SARSRDKNTEAF
TRBV6-2/TRBV6-3	TRBJ1-1	11	ASSSDLNTEAF
TRBV5-1	TRBJ2-3	14	ASSFGSSWESNTQY
TRBV5-1	TRBJ2-7	16	ASSFGPTSFRLVYEQY
TRBV12-3/TRBV12-4	TRBJ1-3	11	ASSRHRENTIY
TRBV15	TRBJ2-5	15	ATSRDLRRGHGETQY
TRBV6-5	TRBJ1-2	11	ASSYSFVGGLT
TRBV3-1	TRBJ1-2	12	ASSQDAVRYGYT
TRBV5-6	TRBJ1-1	12	ASSSDRASTEAF
TRBV27	TRBJ2-7	11	ASMVGGGYEQY
TRBV5-1	TRBJ2-1	12	ASNTGERVNEQF
TRBV4-1	TRBJ2-2	12	ASQGPLNTGELF
TRBV20-1	TRBJ1-2	10	SAPGQNYGYT
TRBV2	TRBJ1-6	12	ASSVGVYNSPLH
TRBV12-3/TRBV12-4	TRBJ2-1	10	ASSFVEAEQF
TRBV7-9	TRBJ2-7	11	ASGGSSPDEQY
TRBV12-3/TRBV12-4	TRBJ1-2	10	ASGGEGYGYT
TRBV6-4	TRBJ2-1	13	ASSTQTSGSREQF
TRBV9	TRBJ2-3	11	ASSPLDADTQY
TRBV4-3	TRBJ2-1	16	ASSQADSSGHAYNEQF
TRBV6-1	TRBJ2-7	13	ASSRTGTGTDEQY
TRBV25-1	TRBJ2-1	13	ASSELGISYNEQF
TRBV5-1	TRBJ1-1	12	ASSLEGGVPEAF
TRBV2	TRBJ2-5	12	ASTRDTPLETQY
TRBV4-1	TRBJ2-7	15	ASSQVLGRGLSYEQY
TRBV30	TRBJ2-5	13	AWTAGQGAQETQY
TRBV5-1	TRBJ2-1	11	ASSAGQGREQF
TRBV14	TRBJ1-1	13	ASRRRRDKNTEAF
TRBV11-2	TRBJ1-6	14	ASSAISTPLNSPLH
TRBV5-1	TRBJ1-5	11	ASSPMGNQPQH
TRBV5-6	TRBJ1-2	11	ASSLNRADGYT
TRBV6-5	TRBJ2-2	10	ASSGVTGELF
TRBV20-1	TRBJ1-3	12	SARDEGTGNTIY
TRBV30	TRBJ1-1	9	AWMRGTEAF
TRBV30	TRBJ1-6	9	AWGGTEMLH
TRBV15	TRBJ1-2	14	ATSRVTGVSGYGYT
TRBV20-1	TRBJ1-1	11	SARDEQSTEAF
TRBV20-1	TRBJ2-5	10	SAKAGQETQY